This T cell receptor beta chain was sequenced in a study of blood T cell repertoires in COVID-19. The wider study: Material from acute and convalescent COVID-19 was sourced from the United States, Italy and Spain. The cDNA or gDNA used as material had been derived from T cells, B-cell-depleted T cells, or PBMCs.

Per the original data handling: From reference gene primer amplification, estimates of nucleated cell counts were derived. The method was immunoSEQ multiplex PCR; TCRdb's version includes in-frame clones alone and lacks a portion of them. D and trimming were read from the DNA, whereas the V and J calls and clone size are those reported in that table. The table records about 170,000 clones, about four fifths of them present only once. In germline, CDR1 is SGHTA, CDR2 FQGTGA. The CDR3 length is 18 residues. J was trimmed by 2 bases and V by 5 bases; bases with no gene match: 16. This receptor was taken from a woman of 80 years or more with acute or convalescent COVID-19. The sequencing input was peripheral blood. The chain has TRBV7-3 and TRBJ1-2, with TRBD1 identical over 8 bases. CDR3 DNA: TGTGCCAGCAGCCCCGTTCACCCGGGACAGGAACTGAACTATGGCTACACCTTC. Protein: CASSPVHPGQELNYGYTF.